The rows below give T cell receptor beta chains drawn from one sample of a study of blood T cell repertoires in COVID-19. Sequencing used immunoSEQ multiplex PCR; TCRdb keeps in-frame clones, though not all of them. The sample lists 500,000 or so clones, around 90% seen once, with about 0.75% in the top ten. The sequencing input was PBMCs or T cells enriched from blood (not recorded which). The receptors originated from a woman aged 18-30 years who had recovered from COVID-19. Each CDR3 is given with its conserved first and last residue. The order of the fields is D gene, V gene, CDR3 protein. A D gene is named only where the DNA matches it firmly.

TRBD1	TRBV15	CATSGRGLGTQYF
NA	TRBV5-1	CASSLTAAGVGKNIQYF
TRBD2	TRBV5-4	CASSLESGVKNIQYF
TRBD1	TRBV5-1	CASSLGRGQRSPQDEQFF
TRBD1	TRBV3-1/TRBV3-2	CASSPGRDRVRFDGQFF
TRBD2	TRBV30	CAWSAGSGGFQETQYF
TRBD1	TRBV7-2	CASSPGQGVYNEQFF
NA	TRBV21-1	CASSKAREGIKDPDYGYTF
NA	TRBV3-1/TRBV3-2	CASSQDVTSNEQYF
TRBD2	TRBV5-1	CASSLHPGGDTQYF
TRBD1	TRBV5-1	CASSLGGGTSTDTQYF
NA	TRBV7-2	CASSLAIGGYEQYF
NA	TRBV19	CASSDTALDTQYF
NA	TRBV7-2	CASNRQAGDEQFF
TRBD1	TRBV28	CASSLPGQGWGYTF
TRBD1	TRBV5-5	CASSSLGTGIATNEKLFF
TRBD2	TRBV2	CASTLAGGPTDTQYF
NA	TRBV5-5	CASSFQGSGANVLTF
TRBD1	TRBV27	CASRNQGAPEGRDVEAFF
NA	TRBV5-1	CASSPLDRANTEAFF
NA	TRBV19	CASSISGLPNEKLFF
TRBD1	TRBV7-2	CASSVDRESAGANVLTF
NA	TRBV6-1	CASSESDGSPLHF
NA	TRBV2	CASRVESYNEQFF
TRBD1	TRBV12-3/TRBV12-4	CASRQGTGNTIYF
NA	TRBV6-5	CASSYRGGDFEAFF
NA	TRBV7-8	CASSPNREGDGYTF
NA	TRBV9	CASSIGQFFSGNTIYF
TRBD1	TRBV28	CASSSRTGGNREQYF
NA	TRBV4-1	CASSQEGDSTDTQYF
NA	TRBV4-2	CASSQDPYDGKNNTEAFF
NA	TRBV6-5	CASSRPHLMNTEAFF
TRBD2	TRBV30	CAWSVYGLAGGNEQFF
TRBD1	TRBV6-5	CASRTGQSYEKLFF
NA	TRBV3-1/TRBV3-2	CASSQGQGISRGLQYF
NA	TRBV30	CAWSGAFYTF
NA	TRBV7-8	CASSLPPSATNEKLFF
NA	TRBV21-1	CASSGRGEETQYF
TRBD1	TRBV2	CASTLAGQGPSGGELFF
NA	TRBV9	CASSDNLGGGELFF
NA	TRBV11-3	CASSLRGGTEAFF
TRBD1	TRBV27	CASRRDSPIYGYTF
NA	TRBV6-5	CASSYGTVGGSYEQYF
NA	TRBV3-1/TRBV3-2	CASSQVDPRGGTQYF
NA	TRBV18	CASTNPGSPGNTIYF
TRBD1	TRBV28	CASSPRDRNNQPQHF
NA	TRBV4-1	CASSQGRQGKEAFF
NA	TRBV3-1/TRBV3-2	CASSQERTTIRVDTQYF
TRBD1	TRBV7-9	CASSLDRVTGELFF
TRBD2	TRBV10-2	CASSDRLAGEETQYF